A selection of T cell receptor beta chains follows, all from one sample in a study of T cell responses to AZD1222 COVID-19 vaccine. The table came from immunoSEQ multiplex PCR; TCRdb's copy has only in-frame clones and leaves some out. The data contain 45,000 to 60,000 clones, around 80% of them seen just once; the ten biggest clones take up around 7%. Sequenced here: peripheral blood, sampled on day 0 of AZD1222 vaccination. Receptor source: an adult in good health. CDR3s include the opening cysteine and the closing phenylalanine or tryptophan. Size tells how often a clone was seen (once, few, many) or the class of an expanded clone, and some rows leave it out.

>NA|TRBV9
CASSVALGEQFF
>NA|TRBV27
CASGTDTGELFF
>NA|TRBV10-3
CAISEWGGPNTGELFF
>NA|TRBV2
CASSKQGPNQPQHF
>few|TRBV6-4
CASSELAGGSNEQYF
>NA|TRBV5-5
CASSLATRPSYSGNTIYF
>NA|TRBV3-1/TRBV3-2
CASSQSDRVPFF
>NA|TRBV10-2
CASKEGSGSGVTQYF
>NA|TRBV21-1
CASSKCTPGSGGNTIYF
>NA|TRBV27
CASSQTAYNSPLHF
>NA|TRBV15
CATSRASGGSNEQFF
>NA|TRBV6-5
CASSSHDTARVRQFF
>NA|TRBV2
CASSMTGLYGYTF
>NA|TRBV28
CASSLAGTASGYTF
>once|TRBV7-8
CASSLRTSGPYNEQFF
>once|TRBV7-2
CASSIQGGGQPQHF
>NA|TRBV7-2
CASSLAGGSGGEQYF
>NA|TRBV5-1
CASSLEGHNEKLFF
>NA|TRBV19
CASSGTGGASTEAFF
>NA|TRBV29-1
CSVGTGSSRDTQYF